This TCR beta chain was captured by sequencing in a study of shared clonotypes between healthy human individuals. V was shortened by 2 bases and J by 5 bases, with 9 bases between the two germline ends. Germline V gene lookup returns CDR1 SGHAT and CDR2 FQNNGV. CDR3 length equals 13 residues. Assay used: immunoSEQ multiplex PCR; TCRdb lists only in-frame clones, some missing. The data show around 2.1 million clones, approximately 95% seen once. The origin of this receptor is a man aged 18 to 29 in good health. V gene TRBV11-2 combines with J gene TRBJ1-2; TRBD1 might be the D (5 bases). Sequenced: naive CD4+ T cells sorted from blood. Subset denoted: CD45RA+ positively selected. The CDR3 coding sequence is TGTGCCAGCAGCTTAACACAGGCTTATGGCTACACCTTC. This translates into CASSLTQAYGYTF.